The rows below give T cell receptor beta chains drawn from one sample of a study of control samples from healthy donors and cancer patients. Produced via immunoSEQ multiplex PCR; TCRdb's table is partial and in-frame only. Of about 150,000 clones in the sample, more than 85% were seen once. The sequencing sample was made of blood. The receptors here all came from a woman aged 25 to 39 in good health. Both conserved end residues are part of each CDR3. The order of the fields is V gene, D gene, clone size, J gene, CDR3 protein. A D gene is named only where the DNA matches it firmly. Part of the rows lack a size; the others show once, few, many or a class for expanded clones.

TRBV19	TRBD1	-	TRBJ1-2	CASSPWTGNNYGYTF
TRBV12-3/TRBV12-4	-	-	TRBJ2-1	CASSLIGGEQFF
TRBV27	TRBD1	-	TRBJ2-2	CASSMWTGNTGELFF
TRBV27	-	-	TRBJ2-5	CASSPWGRRETQYF
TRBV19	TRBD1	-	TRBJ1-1	CASSIAGGFTEAFF
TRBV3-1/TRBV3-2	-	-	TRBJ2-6	CASSQSGVPGANVLTF
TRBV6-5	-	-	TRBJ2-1	CASSNRAGFGNEQFF
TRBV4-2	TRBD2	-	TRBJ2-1	CASSHGLAGGDEQFF
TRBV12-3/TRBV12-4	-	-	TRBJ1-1	CASSSVGVAEAFF
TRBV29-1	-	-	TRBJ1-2	CSASWGWSYTF
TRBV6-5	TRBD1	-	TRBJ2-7	CATLRGLHSYEQYF
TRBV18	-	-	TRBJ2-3	CASSSFTDTQYF
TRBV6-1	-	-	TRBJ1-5	CASSDDRTGRNQPQHF
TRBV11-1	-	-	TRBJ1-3	CASSSDGSSGNTIYF
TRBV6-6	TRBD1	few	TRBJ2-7	CASSPRQGASYEQYF
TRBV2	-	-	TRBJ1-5	CASMGDSYSNQPQHF
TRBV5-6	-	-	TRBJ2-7	CASSSSYYEQYF
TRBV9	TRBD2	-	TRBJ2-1	CASSVELAGVGDNEQFF
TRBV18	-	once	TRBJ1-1	CASSPRQSMNTEAFF
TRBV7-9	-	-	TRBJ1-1	CASSLQTWEEAFF
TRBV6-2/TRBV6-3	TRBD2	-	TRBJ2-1	CASSYLREAGNEQFF
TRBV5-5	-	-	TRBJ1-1	CASSLEDGPMNTEAFF
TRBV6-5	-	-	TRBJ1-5	CASSLQGYNQPQHF
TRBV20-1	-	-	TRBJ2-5	CSASGAQETQYF
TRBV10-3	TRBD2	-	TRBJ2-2	CAISERKRERTGELFF
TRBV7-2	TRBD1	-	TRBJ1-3	CASSLLRTGSDTIYF
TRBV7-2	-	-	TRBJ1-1	CASSPPQAEAFF
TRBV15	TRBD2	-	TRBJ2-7	CATSRELAGVEQYF
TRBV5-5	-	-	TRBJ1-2	CASSLVAGGGFYGYTF
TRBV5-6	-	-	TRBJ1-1	CASSSYGLRNTEAFF
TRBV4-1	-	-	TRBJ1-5	CASSPGHSNQPQHF
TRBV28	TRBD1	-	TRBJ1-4	CASSFQTGKLFF
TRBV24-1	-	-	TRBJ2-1	CATSGRGWGNEQFF
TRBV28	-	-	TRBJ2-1	CASSLRGWGGAFYNEQFF
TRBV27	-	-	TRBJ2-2	CASLRRTGELFF
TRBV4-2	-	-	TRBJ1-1	CASSQDSQGRTEAFF
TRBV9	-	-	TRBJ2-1	CASTRGVPYNEQFF
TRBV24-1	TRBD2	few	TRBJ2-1	CATSASGSGNEQFF
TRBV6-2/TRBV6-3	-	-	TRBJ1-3	CASSQLLGPDGNTIYF
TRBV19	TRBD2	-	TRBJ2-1	CASSIVGTSKNEQFF
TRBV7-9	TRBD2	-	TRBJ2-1	CASSLGGTRHNEQFF
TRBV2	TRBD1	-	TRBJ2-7	CAGSDRGPQYF
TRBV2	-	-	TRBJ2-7	CASSAPGQYEQYF
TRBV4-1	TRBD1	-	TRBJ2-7	CASSHISDRGNEQYF
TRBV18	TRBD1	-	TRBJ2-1	CASSPRQGGEQFF
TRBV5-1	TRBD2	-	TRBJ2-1	CASSLGLAGASPEQFF
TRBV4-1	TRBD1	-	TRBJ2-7	CASSQARQGAYEQYF
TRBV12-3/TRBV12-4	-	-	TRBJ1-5	CASSPGYQPQHF
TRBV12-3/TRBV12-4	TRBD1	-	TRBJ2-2	CAGTGGGGLFF
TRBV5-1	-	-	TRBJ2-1	CASSVTESSYNEQFF